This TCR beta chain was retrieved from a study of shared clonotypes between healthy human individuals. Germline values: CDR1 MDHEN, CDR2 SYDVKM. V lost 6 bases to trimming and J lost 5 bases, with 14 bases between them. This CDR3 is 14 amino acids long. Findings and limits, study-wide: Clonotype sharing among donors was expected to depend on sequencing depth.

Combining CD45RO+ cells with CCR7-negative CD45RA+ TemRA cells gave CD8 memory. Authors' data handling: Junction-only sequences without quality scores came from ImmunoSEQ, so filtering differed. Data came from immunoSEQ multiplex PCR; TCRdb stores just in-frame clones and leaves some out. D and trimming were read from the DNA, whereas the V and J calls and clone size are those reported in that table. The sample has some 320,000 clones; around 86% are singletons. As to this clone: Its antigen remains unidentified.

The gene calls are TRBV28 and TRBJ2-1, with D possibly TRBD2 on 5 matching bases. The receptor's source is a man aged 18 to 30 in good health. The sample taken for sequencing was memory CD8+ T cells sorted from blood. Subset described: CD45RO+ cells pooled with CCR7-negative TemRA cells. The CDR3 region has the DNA TGTGCCAGCAGCTCCCTCACCGGGAACAATGAGCAGTTCTTC. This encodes CASSSLTGNNEQFF. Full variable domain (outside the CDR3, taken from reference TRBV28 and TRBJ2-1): DVKVTQSSRYLVKRTGEKVFLECVQDMDHENMFWYRQDPGLGLRLIYFSYDVKMKEKGDIPEGYSVSREKKERFSLILESASTNQTSMYLCASSSLTGNNEQFFGPGTRLTVL.